The entry that follows covers one T cell receptor beta chain sequence. Its antigen is unidentified. Amplification used 60 Vbeta primers and 13 Jbeta primers. The data were produced by immunoSEQ multiplex PCR, yet TCRdb's version contains in-frame clones alone and is incomplete. This sample has more than 50,000 clones, with approximately 80% found just once. CDR1 is MDHEN and CDR2 is SYDVKM in the germline V gene. Trimming removed 5 bases from V and 1 base from J, with 8 bases in between. CDR3 length: 13 residues. This sample is drawn from a study of cytomegalovirus exposure and HLA in healthy donors. Study-wide background: An early data release held tens of millions of unique TCRs from HLA-typed donors. Regarding the study as a whole: The sole available immune exposure information was CMV serostatus. Exclusion applied to some V segments, including TRBV6-2 and TRBV6-3, as they were indistinguishable. One variant, a missense change in DCLRE1C, was linked in a later analysis to TCR beta V- and J-gene trimming.

This receptor was taken from a female donor in good health and CMV-seronegative. The specimen sequenced was PBMCs. The chain joins TRBV28 to TRBJ1-1; no reliable D call. The CDR3 loop is CASSTGSNTEAFF. CDR3 nucleotides: TGTGCCAGCAGTACGGGATCGAACACTGAAGCTTTCTTT.